These 7 T cell receptor beta chains originate from one sample sequenced in a study of T cell responses to AZD1222 COVID-19 vaccine. The protocol was immunoSEQ multiplex PCR, while the TCRdb copy is restricted to in-frame clones and leaves out a portion. The sample holds 130,000 or so clones, roughly 88% seen once. The sample consisted of peripheral blood, taken on day 0 of AZD1222 vaccination. Every receptor here comes from an adult in good health.

This chain joins TRBV5-1 and TRBJ1-2; D perhaps matches TRBD1 (6 bases). CDR1 is SGHRS and CDR2 is YFSETQ in the germline V gene. V gave up 7 bases and J gave up 6 bases, with 19 bases separating them. This CDR3 spans 14 amino acids. In DNA, the CDR3 is TGCGCCAGCTCAATCGGGGGGGCAGTGGATGGCTACACCTTC. The encoded protein is CASSIGGAVDGYTF.

The chain combines TRBV10-1 with TRBJ1-5; D gene unclear. With 3 bases removed from V and 7 bases from J, the gap between germline ends came to 10 bases. The CDR3 is made up of 13 amino acids. Germline CDR1 reads WNHNN; CDR2 reads SYGVQD (reference sequence). CDR3 residues: CASSESGDQPQHF. CDR3 bases: TGCGCCAGCAGTGAATCCGGCGACCAGCCCCAGCATTTT.

The chain links TRBV24-1 to TRBJ2-7, with D perhaps matching TRBD2 (5 bases). Trimming shortened V by 7 bases and J by 3 bases, and 15 bases separated the two germline ends. Germline assignment: CDR1 KGHDR and CDR2 SFDVKD. This CDR3 comprises 14 residues. This chain's CDR3 is CATRGYGDDYEQYF. The CDR3 DNA reads as TGTGCCACCAGGGGTTACGGGGATGACTACGAGCAGTACTTC.

V is TRBV5-1 and J is TRBJ1-6; 7 bases map to TRBD1. With 1 base clipped from V and 7 bases from J, the junction kept 5 bases outside the gene matches. The CDR3 consists of 15 residues. CDR1 and CDR2 (germline): SGHRS, YFSETQ. The DNA for the CDR3 is TGCGCCAGCAGCTTGCCCGACAGGGCCAATTCACCCCTCCACTTT. Its translation: CASSLPDRANSPLHF.

The chain carries TRBV30 and TRBJ2-2, with D perhaps matching TRBD1 (6 bases). Germline V CDR1 and CDR2: GTSNPN, SVGIG (reference sequence). The CDR3 covers 15 residues. V was cut by 3 bases and J by 2 bases, with 13 bases left in between. The CDR3 loop reads CAWRGGRKNTGELFF. The CDR3 DNA sequence: TGTGCCTGGAGAGGGGGTAGGAAAAACACCGGGGAGCTGTTTTTT.

The chain has TRBV6-2 or TRBV6-3 and TRBJ1-3, with D perhaps matching TRBD1 (5 bases). Germline V gives CDR1 MNHEY, CDR2 SVGEGT. The CDR3 loop spans 15 amino acids. V lost 1 base, J lost 2 bases, and 9 bases lay in between. This chain's CDR3 is CASSYFPGAGNTIYF. CDR3 coding DNA: TGTGCCAGCAGTTACTTTCCGGGGGCTGGAAACACCATATATTTT.

This sequence joins TRBV4-2 and TRBJ1-1; D unresolved. V lost 0 bases and J 1 base, leaving 9 bases between the germline ends. In germline, CDR1 is LGHNA, CDR2 YNFKEQ. The CDR3 spans 15 residues. The chain's CDR3 is CASSQDPQRNTEAFF. The CDR3 bases are TGTGCCAGCAGCCAAGATCCACAGCGGAACACTGAAGCTTTCTTT.